This record covers a single TCR beta chain. Its matching antigen is unknown. This CDR3 is 16 amino acids long. The junction had 12 bases not matched to a gene; V was cut back by 1 base and J by 6 bases. Germline V gene lookup returns CDR1 SGHAT and CDR2 FQDESV (reference sequence). This entry comes from a study of beta chain features in type 1 diabetes. The investigators reverse transcribed all of the isolated RNA, so they sequenced expressed TCRB transcripts. Mean read depth for naive, central memory and regulatory T cell samples was roughly 4 million reads. TCRdb keeps only in-frame clones here, not all; method: immunoSEQ multiplex PCR. The sample lists 85,000 to 110,000 clones; 28% were seen once. The study's findings and limits: Individuals with type 1 diabetes displayed fewer insertions and more deletions at VDJ junctions. Shorter TCRB CDR3s, moderately but significantly so, marked every one of the four CD4+ subsets in Type 1 diabetes patients. PCR might preferentially amplify shorter templates, equally in patients and controls. Researchers cautioned that cDNA sequencing could over-represent cells with high TCR expression.

The specimen sequenced was central memory CD4+ T cells from blood. This TCR derives from a woman between 18 and 29 years old with type 1 diabetes. The V and J genes are TRBV11-1 and TRBJ2-7, with 7 bases that match TRBD2. CDR3 region: CASSLGAGDYGGEQYF. CDR3 bases: TGTGCCAGCAGCTTAGGTGCGGGAGATTATGGTGGCGAGCAGTACTTC.